Below are 12 T cell receptor beta chains sequenced from a single sample in a study of blood T cell repertoires in COVID-19. Sequenced by immunoSEQ multiplex PCR; TCRdb stores in-frame clones only, minus some. The data contain about 160,000 clones, roughly four fifths of them seen just once; the ten biggest clones take up 13% to 15%. Sequenced sample: peripheral blood. The receptors originated from a human donor with acute or convalescent COVID-19. The donor label of this sample is uncertain.

CDR3 bases: TGTGCCAGTAGGGGTCTGTATGGCTACACCTTC. Its translation: CASRGLYGYTF. This rearrangement joins TRBV6-5 to TRBJ1-2; possibly TRBD1 for D (5 bases). The CDR3 loop spans 11 amino acids. The germline V and J ends were trimmed by 9 bases and 5 bases, with 10 bases remaining between them. Germline CDR1 MNHEY, CDR2 SVGAGI.

The chain employs TRBV10-3 and TRBJ1-2, with D unresolved. The CDR3 runs 13 residues. The germline gives CDR1 ENHRY, CDR2 SYGVKD. The V end was cut by 7 bases, the J end by 10 bases, with 19 bases between. CDR3 nucleotides: TGTGCCATCAACTGGGCCGAAGGTAGCGACTACACCTTC. Translation gives CAINWAEGSDYTF.

This rearrangement joins TRBV5-6 to TRBJ2-5, with TRBD2 identical over 9 bases. In germline, CDR1 is SGHDT, CDR2 YYEEEE. V trimming: 1 base; J trimming: 2 bases; junction bases outside the gene matches: 3. This CDR3 comprises 15 residues. CDR3 sequence (DNA): TGTGCCAGCAGCTTGCTAGCGGGGATACAAGAGACCCAGTACTTC. Its protein is CASSLLAGIQETQYF.

The chain employs TRBV3-1 (or the pseudogene TRBV3-2) and TRBJ1-2; maybe TRBD1 (6 bases). The germline gives CDR1 LGHDT, CDR2 YNNKEL (reference sequence). This CDR3 region has 16 residues. Trimming left V 0 bases short and J 4 bases short, with 15 bases between. CDR3: CASSQDRFPDSYGYTF. CDR3 nucleotides: TGTGCCAGCAGCCAAGATAGGTTCCCGGACAGCTATGGCTACACCTTC.

The rearrangement uses TRBV6-2 or TRBV6-3 and TRBJ1-2; weak D call: TRBD1 (6 bases). The CDR3 runs to 13 residues. Between the trimmed V and J ends, which lost 6 bases and 7 bases, there was a span of 15 bases. Germline CDR1 MNHEY, CDR2 SVGEGT. CDR3 region: CASSSNRVGGYTF. Written as DNA, the CDR3 is TGTGCCAGCAGCTCTAACAGGGTCGGTGGCTACACCTTC.

The chain is built from TRBV19 and TRBJ1-4; 11 positions agree with TRBD1. The V gene end was trimmed by 3 bases and the J gene end by 6 bases; junction bases not matched to a gene: 3. The CDR3 is 15 residues long. CDR1 and CDR2 from the germline V gene are LNHDA and SQIVND (reference sequence). CDR3 nucleotide sequence: TGTGCCAGTAGTATCCTGGGACAGGGGGATGAAAAACTGTTTTTT. It translates to CASSILGQGDEKLFF.

This clone was recorded once. The V and J genes are TRBV10-1 and TRBJ2-7; D possibly corresponds to TRBD1 (6 bases). The V and J ends lost 4 bases and 3 bases respectively, with 10 bases between them. Germline CDR1 is WNHNN and CDR2 is SYGVQD (reference sequence). The CDR3 is 13 amino acids. Written as DNA, the CDR3 is TGCGCCAGCAGTGTATCAGGGGACTACGAGCAGTACTTC. It translates to CASSVSGDYEQYF.

The rearrangement joins TRBV6-1 to TRBJ2-7, with 10 bases fitting TRBD1. This CDR3 spans 15 amino acids. V lost 2 bases, J lost 4 bases, and 5 bases stayed unmatched. The V gene's germline CDR1 is MNHNS and CDR2 SASEGT. The CDR3 DNA sequence: TGTGCCAGCAGTGAAAGGGGGACAGGGGAGTACGAGCAGTACTTC. It is translated as CASSERGTGEYEQYF.

This clone was found a few times. This chain connects TRBV18 to TRBJ2-7, with 10 bases aligning to TRBD1. The V gene end was trimmed by 1 base and the J gene end by 11 bases; junction bases not matched to a gene: 14. This CDR3 region has 16 residues. CDR1 is KGHSH and CDR2 is LQKENI in the germline V gene. CDR3 sequence (DNA): TGTGCCAGCTCACCACATCCGGGACAGGGGTCCCGTCGAGAGTACTTC. This codes for CASSPHPGQGSRREYF.

This chain joins TRBV2 and TRBJ1-3; 8 bases match TRBD1. CDR1 and CDR2 (germline): SNHLY, FYNNEI. Trimming at V came to 6 bases and at J to 2 bases, leaving 12 bases not matched to a gene. This CDR3 has 17 residues. As DNA, the CDR3 is TGTGCCAGCAGACAGGGGGGAGACCCCCGTGCTGGAAACACCATATATTTT. Its protein is CASRQGGDPRAGNTIYF.

CDR3 in DNA: TGTGCCAGCATTTGGGGATCTCTGGGGAGGACTGAAGCTTTCTTT. This sequence encodes CASIWGSLGRTEAFF. J is TRBJ1-1 and V is TRBV2; no reliable D call. V lost 7 bases and J lost 5, with 20 bases in between. The length of the CDR3 is 15 residues. CDR1 is SNHLY and CDR2 is FYNNEI in the germline V gene.

V gene TRBV5-4 combines with J gene TRBJ2-7, with TRBD1 matching 9 bases. CDR1 and CDR2 from the germline V gene are SGHNT and YYREEE (reference sequence). The CDR3 has 14 amino acids. V trimming: 2 bases; J trimming: 8 bases; junction bases outside the gene matches: 8. CDR3 amino acids: CASSLQGAQQKQYF. The CDR3 DNA reads TGTGCCAGCAGCTTACAGGGGGCGCAACAGAAGCAGTACTTC.